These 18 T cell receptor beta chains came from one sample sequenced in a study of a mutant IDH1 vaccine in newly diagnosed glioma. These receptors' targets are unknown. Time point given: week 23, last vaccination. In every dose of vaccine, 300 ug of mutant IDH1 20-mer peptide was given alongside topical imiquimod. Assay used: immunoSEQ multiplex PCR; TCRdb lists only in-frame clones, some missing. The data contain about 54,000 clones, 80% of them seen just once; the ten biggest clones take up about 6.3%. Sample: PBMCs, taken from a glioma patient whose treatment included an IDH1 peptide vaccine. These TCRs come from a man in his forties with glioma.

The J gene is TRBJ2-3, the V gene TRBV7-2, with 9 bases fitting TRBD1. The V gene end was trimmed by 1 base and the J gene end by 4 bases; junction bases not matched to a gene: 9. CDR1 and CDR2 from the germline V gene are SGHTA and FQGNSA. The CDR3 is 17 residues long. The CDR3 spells CASSLVLRTGVADTQYF. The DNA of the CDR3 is TGTGCCAGCAGCTTAGTTCTCCGGACAGGGGTGGCAGATACGCAGTATTTT.

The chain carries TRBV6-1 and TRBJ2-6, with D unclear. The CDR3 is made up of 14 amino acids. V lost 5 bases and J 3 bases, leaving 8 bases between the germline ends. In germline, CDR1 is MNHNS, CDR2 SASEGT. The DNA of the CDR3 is TGTGCCAGCAGTTCGCCCCGTGGGGCCAACGTCCTGACTTTC. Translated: CASSSPRGANVLTF.

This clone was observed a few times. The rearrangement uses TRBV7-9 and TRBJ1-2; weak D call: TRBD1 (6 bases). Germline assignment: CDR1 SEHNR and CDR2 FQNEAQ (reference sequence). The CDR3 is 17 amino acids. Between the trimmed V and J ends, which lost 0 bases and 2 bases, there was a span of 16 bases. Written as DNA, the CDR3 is TGTGCCAGCAGCTTAGCGCCCCAACAGGGTAGCAACTATGGCTACACCTTC. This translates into CASSLAPQQGSNYGYTF.

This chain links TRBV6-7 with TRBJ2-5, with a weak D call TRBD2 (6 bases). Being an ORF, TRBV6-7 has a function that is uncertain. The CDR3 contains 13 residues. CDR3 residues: CAGGPVVQETQYF. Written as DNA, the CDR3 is TGTGCGGGGGGTCCGGTCGTCCAAGAGACCCAGTACTTC.

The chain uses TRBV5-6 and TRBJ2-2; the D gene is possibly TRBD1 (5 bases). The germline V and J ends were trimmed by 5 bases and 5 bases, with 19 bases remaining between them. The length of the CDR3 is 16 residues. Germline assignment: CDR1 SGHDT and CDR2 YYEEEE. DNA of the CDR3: TGTGCCAGCAGTAGGGGTCGGGTACCTGAAACCGGGGAGCTGTTTTTT. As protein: CASSRGRVPETGELFF.

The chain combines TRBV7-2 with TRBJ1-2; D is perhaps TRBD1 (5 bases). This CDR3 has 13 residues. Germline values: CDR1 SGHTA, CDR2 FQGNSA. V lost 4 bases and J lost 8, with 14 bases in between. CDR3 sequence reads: CASSSTRVGGYTF. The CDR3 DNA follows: TGTGCCAGCAGCTCGACCAGGGTCGGAGGCTACACCTTC. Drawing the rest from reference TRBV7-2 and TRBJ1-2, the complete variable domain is GAGVSQSPSNKVTEKGKDVELRCDPISGHTALYWYRQSLGQGLEFLIYFQGNSAPDKSGLPSDRFSAERTGGSVSTLTIQRTQQEDSAVYLCASSSTRVGGYTFGSGTRLTVV.

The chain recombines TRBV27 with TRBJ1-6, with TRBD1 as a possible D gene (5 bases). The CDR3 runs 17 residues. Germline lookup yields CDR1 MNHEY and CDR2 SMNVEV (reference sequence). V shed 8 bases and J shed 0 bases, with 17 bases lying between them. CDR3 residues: CASATRARGSYNSPLHF. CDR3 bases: TGTGCCAGCGCCACCAGGGCGCGGGGCTCCTATAATTCACCCCTCCACTTT.

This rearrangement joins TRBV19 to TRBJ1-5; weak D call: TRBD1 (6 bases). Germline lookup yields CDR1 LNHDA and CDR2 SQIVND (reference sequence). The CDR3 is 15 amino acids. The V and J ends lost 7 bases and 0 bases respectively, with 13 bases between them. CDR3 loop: CASIPDSYSNQPQHF. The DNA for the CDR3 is TGTGCCAGTATCCCGGACAGTTATAGCAATCAGCCCCAGCATTTT.

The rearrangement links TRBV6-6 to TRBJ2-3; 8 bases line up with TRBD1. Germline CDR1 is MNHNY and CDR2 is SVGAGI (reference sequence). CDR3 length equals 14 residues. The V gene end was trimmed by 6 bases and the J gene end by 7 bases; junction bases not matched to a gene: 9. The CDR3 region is CASRGGQGANTQYF. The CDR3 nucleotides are TGTGCCAGCAGGGGAGGACAGGGAGCGAATACGCAGTATTTT.

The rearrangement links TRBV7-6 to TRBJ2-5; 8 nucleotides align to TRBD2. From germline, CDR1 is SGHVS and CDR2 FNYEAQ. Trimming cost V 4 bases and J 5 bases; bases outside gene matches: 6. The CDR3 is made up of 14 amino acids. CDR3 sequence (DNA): TGTGCCAGCAGCTCGCGGGGGGCGGGGGAGACCCAGTACTTC. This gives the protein CASSSRGAGETQYF.

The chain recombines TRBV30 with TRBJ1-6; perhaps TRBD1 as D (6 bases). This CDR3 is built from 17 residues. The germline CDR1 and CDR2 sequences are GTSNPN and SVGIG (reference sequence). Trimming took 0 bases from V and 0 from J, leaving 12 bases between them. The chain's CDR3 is CAWSVLEGGSYNSPLHF. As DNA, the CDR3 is TGTGCCTGGAGTGTACTGGAAGGGGGCTCCTATAATTCACCCCTCCACTTT.

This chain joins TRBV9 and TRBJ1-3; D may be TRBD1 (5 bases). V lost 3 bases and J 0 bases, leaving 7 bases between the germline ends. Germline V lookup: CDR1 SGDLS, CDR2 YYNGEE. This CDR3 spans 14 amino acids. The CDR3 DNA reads TGTGCCAGCAGCGATCAGGGCTCTGGAAACACCATATATTTT. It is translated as CASSDQGSGNTIYF. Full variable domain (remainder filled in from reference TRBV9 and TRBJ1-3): DSGVTQTPKHLITATGQRVTLRCSPRSGDLSVYWYQQSLDQGLQFLIQYYNGEERAKGNILERFSAQQFPDLHSELNLSSLELGDSALYFCASSDQGSGNTIYFGEGSWLTVV.

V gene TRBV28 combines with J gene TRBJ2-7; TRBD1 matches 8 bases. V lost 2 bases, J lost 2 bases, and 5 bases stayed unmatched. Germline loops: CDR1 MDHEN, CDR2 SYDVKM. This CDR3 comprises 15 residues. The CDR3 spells CASSLEQGATYEQYF. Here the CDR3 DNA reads TGTGCCAGCAGTTTAGAGCAGGGGGCAACCTACGAGCAGTACTTC.

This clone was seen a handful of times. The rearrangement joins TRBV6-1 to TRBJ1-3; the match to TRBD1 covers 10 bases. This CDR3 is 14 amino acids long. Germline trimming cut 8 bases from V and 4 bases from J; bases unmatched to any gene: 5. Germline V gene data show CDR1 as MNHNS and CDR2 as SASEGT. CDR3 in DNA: TGTGCCAGCGGGGGACAGGGGCGCGGAAACACCATATATTTT. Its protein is CASGGQGRGNTIYF.

This CDR3 is CASQVRGSTGEQYF. CDR3 in DNA: TGTGCCAGCCAGGTAAGGGGATCCACGGGAGAGCAGTACTTC. The chain combines TRBV19 with TRBJ2-7; D is tentatively TRBD1 or TRBD2 (5 bases each). The CDR3 is 14 residues long. Germline V gene sequence: CDR1 LNHDA, CDR2 SQIVND (reference sequence). V dropped 9 bases and J dropped 7 bases, with 22 bases sitting between them.

In nucleotides, the CDR3 is TGCGCCAGCAGCCAATTTGAATATAATTCACCCCTCCACTTT. Protein sequence: CASSQFEYNSPLHF. The V call is TRBV4-1, the J call TRBJ1-6; the D is unclear. The CDR3 sequence is 14 residues long. V lost 2 bases and J lost 4, with 6 bases in between. The V gene's germline CDR1 is MGHRA and CDR2 YSYEKL.

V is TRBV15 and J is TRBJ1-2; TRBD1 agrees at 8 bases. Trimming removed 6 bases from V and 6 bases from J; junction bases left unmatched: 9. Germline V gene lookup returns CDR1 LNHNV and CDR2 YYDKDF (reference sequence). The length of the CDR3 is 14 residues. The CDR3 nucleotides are TGTGCCACCAGTCCAGGACAGGGCGTCCATGGCTACACCTTC. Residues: CATSPGQGVHGYTF.

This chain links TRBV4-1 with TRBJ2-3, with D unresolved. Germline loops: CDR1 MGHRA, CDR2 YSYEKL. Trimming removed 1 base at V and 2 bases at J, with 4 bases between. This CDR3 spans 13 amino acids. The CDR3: CASSQAPTDTQYF. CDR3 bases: TGCGCCAGCAGCCAAGCTCCCACAGATACGCAGTATTTT.